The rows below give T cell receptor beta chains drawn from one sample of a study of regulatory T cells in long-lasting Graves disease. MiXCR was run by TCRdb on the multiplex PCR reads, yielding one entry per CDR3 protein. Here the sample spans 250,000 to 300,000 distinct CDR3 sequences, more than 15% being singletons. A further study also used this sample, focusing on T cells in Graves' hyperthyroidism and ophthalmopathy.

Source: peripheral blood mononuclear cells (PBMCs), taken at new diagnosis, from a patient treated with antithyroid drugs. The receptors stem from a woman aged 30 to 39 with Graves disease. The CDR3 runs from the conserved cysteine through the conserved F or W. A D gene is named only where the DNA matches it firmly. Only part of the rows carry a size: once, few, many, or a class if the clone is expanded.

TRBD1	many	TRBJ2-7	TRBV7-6	TGTGCCAGCAGCCACGGGGACAGCCCCTACGAGCAGTACTTC	CASSHGDSPYEQYF
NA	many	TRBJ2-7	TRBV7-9	TGTGCCAGCAGCTCAACGCTTCTGGGCTACGAGCAGTACTTC	CASSSTLLGYEQYF
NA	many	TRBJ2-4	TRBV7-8	TGTGCCAGCAGCGTAGGGACGGGGAGAAACATTCAGTACTTC	CASSVGTGRNIQYF
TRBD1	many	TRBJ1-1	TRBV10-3	TGTGCCATCAGCTTTGACAGGGGAAACACTGAAGCTTTCTTT	CAISFDRGNTEAFF
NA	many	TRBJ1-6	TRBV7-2	TGTGCCAGCAGCTTAAGGACAAGACCCCTCCACTTT	CASSLRTRPLHF
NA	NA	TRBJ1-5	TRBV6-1	TGTGCCAGCAGTGAAAAGGGCAGCGCCCAAGGTAGGGCCCAGCATTTT	CASSEKGSAQGRAQHF
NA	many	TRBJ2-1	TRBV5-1	TGCGCCAGCAGCTTATTCGGATGGGGGACCGGCAATGAGCAGTTCTTC	CASSLFGWGTGNEQFF
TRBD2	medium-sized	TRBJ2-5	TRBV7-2	TGTGCCAGCAGCCGGACTAGCGGGGGGGCCAGGGAGACCCAGTACTTC	CASSRTSGGARETQYF
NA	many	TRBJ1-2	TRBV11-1	TGTGCCAGCAGCCTACCCTGGGGCTATGGCTACACCTTC	CASSLPWGYGYTF
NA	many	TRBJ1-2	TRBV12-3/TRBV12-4	TGTGCCAGCACCCTACGCAGGGGCTATGGCTACACCTTC	CASTLRRGYGYTF
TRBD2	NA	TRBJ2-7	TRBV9	TGTGCCAGCAGTTCCGTAGCGGGACCCTCCTACGAGCAGTACTTC	CASSSVAGPSYEQYF
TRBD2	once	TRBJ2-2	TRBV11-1	TGTGCCAGCAGCCCCGGGACTAGCGGGATCACCGGGGAGCTGTTTTTT	CASSPGTSGITGELFF
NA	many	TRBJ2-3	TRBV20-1	TGCAGTGGATTCTATAGCGGCACAGATACGCAGTATTTT	CSGFYSGTDTQYF
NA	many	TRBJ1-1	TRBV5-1	TGCGCCAGCAGCCTGACAATCGGTGCAAACACTGAAGCTTTCTTT	CASSLTIGANTEAFF
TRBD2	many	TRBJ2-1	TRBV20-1	TGCAGTGCTAGAGACTCAAGGACTAGCGACTACAATGAGCAGTTCTTC	CSARDSRTSDYNEQFF
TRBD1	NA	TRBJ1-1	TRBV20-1	TGCAGTGCTAGCTCCTCCGGGACAGGGTCGAACACTGAAGCTTTCTTT	CSASSSGTGSNTEAFF
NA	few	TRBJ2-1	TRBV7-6	TGTGCCAGCAGCCTCGGGGTCGGTGAGCAGTTCTTC	CASSLGVGEQFF
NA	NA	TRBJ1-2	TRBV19	TGTGCCAGTAGTATAGACAGGTCGGTTGGCTACACCTTC	CASSIDRSVGYTF
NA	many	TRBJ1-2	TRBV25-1	TGTGCCAGCAGTGATCCCCGGGACTACCGCGACTATGGCTACACCTTC	CASSDPRDYRDYGYTF
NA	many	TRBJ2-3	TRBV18	TGTGCCAGCTCACGAGCAAGTGGGGCTGTATTTTCAGATACGCAGTATTTT	CASSRASGAVFSDTQYF
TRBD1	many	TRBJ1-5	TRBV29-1	TGCAGCGGACAGGGAAGGAGCAATCAGCCCCAGCATTTT	CSGQGRSNQPQHF
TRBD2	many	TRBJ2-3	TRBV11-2	TGTGCCAGCAGTTCACAGTACCGGACTAGCGGAACAGATACGCAGTATTTT	CASSSQYRTSGTDTQYF
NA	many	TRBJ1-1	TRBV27	TGTGCCAGCAGAAAAGGATTGAACACTGAAGCTTTCTTT	CASRKGLNTEAFF
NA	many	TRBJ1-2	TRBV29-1	TGCAGCGTTGAACCCTATCCCTCACAGGGAACCTATGGCTACACCTTC	CSVEPYPSQGTYGYTF
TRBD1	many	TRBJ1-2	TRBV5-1	TGTGCCAGCAGCCTTTGGGGGGGACAGGGTGTAACCTTC	CASSLWGGQGVTF
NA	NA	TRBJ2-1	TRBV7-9	TGTGCCAGCACCCGCTGGTCAGGGAGTTCCTACAATGAGCAGTTCTTC	CASTRWSGSSYNEQFF
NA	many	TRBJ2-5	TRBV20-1	TGCAGTGCGAAGACGGACCAAGAGACCCAGTACTTC	CSAKTDQETQYF
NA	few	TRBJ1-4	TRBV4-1	TGCGCCAGCAGCCAAGGACAGACAACTAATGAAAAACTGTTTTTT	CASSQGQTTNEKLFF
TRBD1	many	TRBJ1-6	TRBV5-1	TGTGCCAGCAGCTCGACAGGGCCGGATTCACCCCTCCACTTT	CASSSTGPDSPLHF
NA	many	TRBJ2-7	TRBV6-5	TGTGCCAGCAGTTCTTCCACCGGGCCGAGAAGCCACTACGAGCAGTACTTC	CASSSSTGPRSHYEQYF
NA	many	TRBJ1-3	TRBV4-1	TGCGCCAGCAGCCAAGGAGGGTATCTAGCTGGAAACACCATATATTTT	CASSQGGYLAGNTIYF
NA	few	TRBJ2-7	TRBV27	TGTGCCAGCAGTAAAGGGGGCGAGCAGTACTTC	CASSKGGEQYF
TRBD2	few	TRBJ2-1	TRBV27	TGTGCCAGCAGGACAGACGGACTAGCGGGGATTAGCTCCTACAATGAGCAGTTCTTC	CASRTDGLAGISSYNEQFF
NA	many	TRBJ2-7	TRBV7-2	TGTGCCAGCAGCTCCAACCCCCCCACCTACGAGCAGTACTTC	CASSSNPPTYEQYF
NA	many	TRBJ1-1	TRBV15	TGTGCCACCAACCATCCGGGACCTACGGTGGTCACTGAAGCTTTCTTT	CATNHPGPTVVTEAFF
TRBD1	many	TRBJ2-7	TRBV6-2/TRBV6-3	TGTGCCACCGGAAGGGGACAGGTGGCCGAGCAGTACTTC	CATGRGQVAEQYF
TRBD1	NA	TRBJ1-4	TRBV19	TGTGCCAGTAGTATGAAGGGGGCTGAAAAACTGTTTTTT	CASSMKGAEKLFF
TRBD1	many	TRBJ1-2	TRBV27	TGTGCCAGCAGTTTATCCCCGGACAGGGTGGCCTATGGCTACACCTTC	CASSLSPDRVAYGYTF
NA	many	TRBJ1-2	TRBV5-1	TGCGCCAGCAGCTTGATGGAGGGAGGCTACACCTTC	CASSLMEGGYTF
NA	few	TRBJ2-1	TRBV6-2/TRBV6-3	TGTGCCAGCAGGGAGACTTACAATGAGCAGTTCTTC	CASRETYNEQFF
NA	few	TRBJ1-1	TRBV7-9	TGTGCCAGCAGCTTATGGGCAGGGAAGATCACTGAAGCTTTCTTT	CASSLWAGKITEAFF
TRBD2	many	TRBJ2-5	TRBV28	TGTGCCAGCAGTCCATGGGTAGCGGGGGGTTTCACCGGTGGGACCCAGTACTTC	CASSPWVAGGFTGGTQYF
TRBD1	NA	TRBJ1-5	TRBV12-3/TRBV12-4	TGTGCCAGCAGTTTAAAGGGGGCTAGTCAGCCCCAGCATTTT	CASSLKGASQPQHF
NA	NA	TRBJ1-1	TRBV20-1	TGCAGTGCTAGCAGGCAGGGAAGTATTGGTGAAGCTTTCTTT	CSASRQGSIGEAFF
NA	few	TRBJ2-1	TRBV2	TGTGCCAGCAGTGACTGGGCAGACAATGAGCAGTTCTTC	CASSDWADNEQFF
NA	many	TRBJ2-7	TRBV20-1	TGCAGTGCTACAGACGTCAGCTTTTCTTACGAGCAGTACTTC	CSATDVSFSYEQYF
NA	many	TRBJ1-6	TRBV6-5	TGTGCCAGCAGTTACTCGATGTTAAGCCGGATCCTAAATTCACCCCTCCACTTT	CASSYSMLSRILNSPLHF
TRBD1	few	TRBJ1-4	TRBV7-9	TGTGCCAGCAGCTTATGGGACAGATCTGAAAAACTGTTTTTT	CASSLWDRSEKLFF
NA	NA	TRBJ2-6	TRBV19	TGTGCCAGTATGCGGCAGTCTGGGGCCAACGTCCTGACTTTC	CASMRQSGANVLTF
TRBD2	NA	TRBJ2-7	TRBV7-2	TGTGCCAGCAGCCCGAGCGGGAGTCACGAGCAGTACTTC	CASSPSGSHEQYF
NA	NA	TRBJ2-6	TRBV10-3	TGTGCCATTTACTCTGGGGCCAACGTCCTGACTTTC	CAIYSGANVLTF
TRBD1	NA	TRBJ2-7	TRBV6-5	TGTGCCAGCAGTTACTCGACTCCCGGACAGGGGGGGTTCTACGAGCAGTACTTC	CASSYSTPGQGGFYEQYF